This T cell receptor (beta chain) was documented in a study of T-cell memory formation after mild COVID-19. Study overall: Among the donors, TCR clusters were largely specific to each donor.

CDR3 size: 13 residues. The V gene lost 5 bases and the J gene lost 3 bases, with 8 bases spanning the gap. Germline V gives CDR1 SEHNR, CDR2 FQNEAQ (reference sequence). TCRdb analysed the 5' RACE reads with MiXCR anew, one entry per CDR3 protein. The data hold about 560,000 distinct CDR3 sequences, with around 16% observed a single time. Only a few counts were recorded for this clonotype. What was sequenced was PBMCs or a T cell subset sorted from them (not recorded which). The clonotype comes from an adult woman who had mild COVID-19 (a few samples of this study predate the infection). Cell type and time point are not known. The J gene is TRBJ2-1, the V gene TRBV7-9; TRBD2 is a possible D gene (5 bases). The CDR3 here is CASSIRDYNEQFF. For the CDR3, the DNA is TGTGCCAGCAGCATCCGGGACTACAATGAGCAGTTCTTC.